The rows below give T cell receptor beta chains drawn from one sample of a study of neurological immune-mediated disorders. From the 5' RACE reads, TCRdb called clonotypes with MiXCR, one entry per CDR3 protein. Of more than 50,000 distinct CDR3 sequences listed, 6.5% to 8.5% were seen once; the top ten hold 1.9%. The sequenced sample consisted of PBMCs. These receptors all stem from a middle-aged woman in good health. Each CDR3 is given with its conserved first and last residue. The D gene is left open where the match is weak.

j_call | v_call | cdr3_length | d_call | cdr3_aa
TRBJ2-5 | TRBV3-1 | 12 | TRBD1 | CASNGQGETQYF
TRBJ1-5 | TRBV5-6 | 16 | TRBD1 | CASSSYSTGTKQPQHF
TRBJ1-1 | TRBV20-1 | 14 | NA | CSASRGRSNTEAFF
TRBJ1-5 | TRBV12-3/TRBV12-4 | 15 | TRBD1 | CTSSPRTGSNQTQHF
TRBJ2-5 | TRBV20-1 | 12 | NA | CSAETSRETQYF
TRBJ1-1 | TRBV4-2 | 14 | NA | CASSRPEMNTEAFF
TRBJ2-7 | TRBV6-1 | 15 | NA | CASRVEDTVSYEQYF
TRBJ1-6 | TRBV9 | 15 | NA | CASSATVSAIPPLHF
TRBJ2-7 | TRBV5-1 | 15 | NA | CASSLGQVLSYEQYF
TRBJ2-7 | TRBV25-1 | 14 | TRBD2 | CASTSGGRWVEQYF
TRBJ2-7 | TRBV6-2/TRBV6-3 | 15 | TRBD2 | CASSLRLAGIYEQYF
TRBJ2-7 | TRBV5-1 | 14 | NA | CASSLGAFTYEQYF
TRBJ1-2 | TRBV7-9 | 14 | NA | CASREDSSNYGYTF
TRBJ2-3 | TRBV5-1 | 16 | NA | CASSWQGVTSTDTQYF
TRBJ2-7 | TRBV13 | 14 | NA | CASSFFRQGYEQYF
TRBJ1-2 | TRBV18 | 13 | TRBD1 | CASSRPGGRGYTF